The TCR beta chain described here comes from a study of blood T cell repertoires in COVID-19 (dated by TCRdb to about 2020). About the study as a whole: Collaborator samples came from the United States, Italy and Spain and covered acute and convalescent phases of COVID-19. HLA class I and class II types, where available, came from metadata supplied by the sample provider rather than from assay-based typing. Subjects who had been exposed to COVID-19, were actively infected with it, or had recovered from it provided the deeply sampled blood TCRbeta repertoires that made up the dataset. A de-identified subject ID, COVID-19 status, age in years and sex were almost always included in the sample metadata. The repertoires were released in a freely available public database intended as a resource for research on the immune response to SARS-CoV-2. The samples were drawn from the first 160 participants of the ongoing ImmuneRACE study and from some 1,300 subjects provided by 6 global collaborators. The material from the prospective study consisted of cDNA or gDNA derived from T cells, B-cell-depleted T cells, or PBMCs. What the study reported, not specific to this receptor: How much clinical and demographic metadata was included differed by source and by participant, and the metadata was provided uncurated.

Concerning this clone: It lacks a known antigen. Base quality data are lacking; no much larger clone is found one base away.

The collaborating institutions used their own protocols to collect whole blood in K2EDTA tubes. For TCRbeta analysis, collaborators shipped samples in one of three forms: frozen whole blood, isolated PBMCs, or DNA extracted from either of those sample types. The CDR3 sequence holds 16 residues, the cysteine and phenylalanine included. The retained sequence is limited to the CDR3, 48 bases, with the frame set at the first base. CDR1 and CDR2 (SGHAT, FQNNGV) derive from the germline V gene. Trimming takes 7 bases off V and 4 bases off J; junction bases not matched to a gene: 12. TCRbeta CDR3 regions were amplified from genomic DNA using the immunoSEQ Assay, a bias-controlled multiplex PCR. As for how the authors treated the data: The number of nucleated cells in each sample was estimated by amplification of reference gene primers within the assay. Sequence reads were collapsed and filtered to measure the absolute abundance of every unique TCRbeta CDR3 rearrangement. Productive Simpson clonality was computed per sample as the square root of Simpson's diversity index over productive rearrangements. TCRdb re-hosts the immuneACCESS table, in-frame sequences only. Its copies lack some clones; in the studies checked, an unresolved V gene accounts for under half of them, and the cause for the rest is not known. V and J calls plus clone size are reproduced from that table; the DNA served to infer D and trimming. Present in this sample are 40,000 to 55,000 clones, 83% of which were seen just once. The ten largest clonotypes hold roughly 5.6% of the sample.

Sequenced input: peripheral blood. The sequence joins TRBV11-2 to TRBJ2-2, with TRBD1 identical over 7 junction bases. The sequence came from a human donor in a cohort sampled during active COVID-19. The nucleotide sequence is given as TGTGCCAGCACCCAACCGACAGGGCGGTCCACCGGGGAGCTGTTTTTT. Its protein product is CASTQPTGRSTGELFF. The full variable domain, completed from the reference TRBV11-2 and TRBJ2-2 proteins outside the CDR3, reads EAGVAQSPRYKIIEKRQSVAFWCNPISGHATLYWYQQILGQGPKLLIQFQNNGVVDDSQLPKDRFSAERLKGVDSTLKIQPAKLEDSAVYLCASTQPTGRSTGELFFGEGSRLTVL.